This T cell receptor (beta chain) was documented in a study of T cell changes during pregnancy in multiple sclerosis. Produced via immunoSEQ multiplex PCR; TCRdb's table is partial and in-frame only. The sample shows fewer than 140,000 clones, less than 95% of them seen only once. Germline V gene data show CDR1 as LNHDA and CDR2 as SQIVND (reference sequence). The CDR3 contains 14 residues. Deletions cut 5 bases from V and 0 bases from J, with 10 bases between. The specimen comprised peripheral blood, sampled after pregnancy. The receptor was isolated from a female donor with multiple sclerosis, enrolled in a pregnancy study. This chain uses TRBV19 with TRBJ1-2, with D tentatively TRBD1 (6 bases). The CDR3 sequence: CASSVGTSNYGYTF. As DNA, the CDR3 is TGTGCCAGTAGTGTTGGGACATCTAACTATGGCTACACCTTC.